The 20 T cell receptor beta chains below all came from one sample that was sequenced in a study of T cell responses to AZD1222 COVID-19 vaccine. Sequencing used immunoSEQ multiplex PCR; TCRdb keeps in-frame clones, though not all of them. The repertoire holds roughly 91,000 clones, more than 90% seen once, with about 3% in the top ten. This material consisted of peripheral blood, taken on day 0 of AZD1222 vaccination. The source is an adult in good health.

V and J are TRBV5-6 and TRBJ1-6; D ambiguous. The CDR3 consists of 16 residues. Trimming left V 4 bases short and J 2 bases short, with 13 bases between. Germline V gene lookup returns CDR1 SGHDT and CDR2 YYEEEE. As DNA, the CDR3 is TGTGCCAGCAGCCTTTTTGGCTTCACCTATAATTCACCCCTCCACTTT. Protein product: CASSLFGFTYNSPLHF.

The rearrangement uses TRBV5-6 and TRBJ1-1; D gene unclear. V lost 0 bases to trimming and J lost 7 bases, with 7 bases between them. The germline CDR1 and CDR2 sequences are SGHDT and YYEEEE. This CDR3 is 12 amino acids long. CDR3 DNA: TGTGCCAGCAGCTTGGTTTCAGATGAAGCTTTCTTT. This encodes CASSLVSDEAFF.

The V gene is TRBV7-3, the J gene TRBJ2-1; either TRBD1 or TRBD2 may supply D (5 bases each). Germline CDR1 SGHTA, CDR2 FQGTGA. V was trimmed by 3 bases and J by 6 bases, leaving 15 bases between them. The CDR3 totals 15 residues. The CDR3, as DNA: TGTGCCAGCAGCTTGGGTTCGACAGAGGGCAATGAGCAGTTCTTC. This codes for CASSLGSTEGNEQFF.

This sequence joins TRBV5-1 and TRBJ2-6; 10 positions match TRBD1. V lost 2 bases, J lost 3 bases, and 8 bases stayed unmatched. Germline values: CDR1 SGHRS, CDR2 YFSETQ. The CDR3 is made up of 18 amino acids. CDR3 DNA: TGCGCCAGCAGCTTACCCGGGACAGGGGAATTTGGGGCCAACGTCCTGACTTTC. Amino acid sequence: CASSLPGTGEFGANVLTF.

This clone appeared a single time. V gene TRBV13 combines with J gene TRBJ2-7; D call uncertain. V shed 3 bases and J shed 2 bases, with 8 bases lying between them. Germline values: CDR1 PRHDT, CDR2 FYEKMQ (reference sequence). The CDR3 covers 13 residues. The CDR3 loop is CASSFRRTYEQYF. The CDR3 DNA reads as TGTGCCAGCAGCTTCCGCCGGACCTACGAGCAGTACTTC.

The genes are TRBV24-1 and TRBJ1-2; D gene ambiguous. V was trimmed by 4 bases and J by 0 bases, leaving 11 bases between them. CDR1 and CDR2 from the germline V gene are KGHDR and SFDVKD. The CDR3 is 15 amino acids. This chain's CDR3 is CATSDPSGANYGYTF. CDR3 bases: TGTGCCACCAGTGACCCATCGGGTGCTAACTATGGCTACACCTTC.

This chain uses TRBV3-1 (or the pseudogene TRBV3-2) with TRBJ2-1; the match to TRBD2 covers 15 bases. V lost 2 bases and J lost 10; bases outside the gene matches: 12. The V gene's germline CDR1 is LGHDT and CDR2 YNNKEL (reference sequence). The CDR3 length is 18 residues. The CDR3 region is CASSQPEWTSGGAMEQFF. For the CDR3, the DNA is TGTGCCAGCAGCCAACCCGAATGGACTAGCGGGGGGGCGATGGAGCAGTTCTTC.

V and J are TRBV18 and TRBJ1-1; no firm D call. Looked up from germline, CDR1 is KGHSH and CDR2 is LQKENI. The CDR3 sequence is 14 residues long. Trimming removed 3 bases at V and 2 bases at J, with 10 bases between. The CDR3 DNA reads TGTGCCAGCTCACCTCCGGGATTAAACACTGAAGCTTTCTTT. As protein: CASSPPGLNTEAFF.

V usage is TRBV6-1 and J usage is TRBJ1-5; D perhaps matches TRBD1 (6 bases). CDR1 and CDR2 (germline): MNHNS, SASEGT. The CDR3 covers 16 residues. Between the trimmed V and J ends, which lost 0 bases and 1 base, there was a span of 10 bases. The CDR3 DNA is TGTGCCAGCAGTGAAGCGCGGGGGGCCAGCAATCAGCCCCAGCATTTT. It is translated as CASSEARGASNQPQHF.

V and J are TRBV2 and TRBJ2-5, with 7 positions matching TRBD1. CDR1 and CDR2 (germline): SNHLY, FYNNEI. The CDR3 spans 15 residues. Trimming took 4 bases from V and 3 from J; bases not matched to a gene: 8. CDR3 sequence: CASSVEGASKETQYF. CDR3 DNA sequence: TGTGCCAGCAGTGTTGAGGGGGCGAGTAAAGAGACCCAGTACTTC.

This chain connects TRBV9 to TRBJ2-2, with 7 bases fitting TRBD1. This CDR3 region has 14 residues. CDR1 SGDLS and CDR2 YYNGEE come from the germline V gene. The junction had 7 bases not matched to a gene; V was cut back by 4 bases and J by 7 bases. CDR3 sequence: CASSITTGDGELFF. CDR3 coding DNA: TGTGCCAGCAGCATAACCACAGGGGACGGGGAGCTGTTTTTT. Full variable domain (missing parts from reference TRBV9 and TRBJ2-2): DSGVTQTPKHLITATGQRVTLRCSPRSGDLSVYWYQQSLDQGLQFLIQYYNGEERAKGNILERFSAQQFPDLHSELNLSSLELGDSALYFCASSITTGDGELFFGEGSRLTVL.

The V and J genes are TRBV6-4 and TRBJ1-4; the D is unclear. This CDR3 region has 17 residues. The germline V gene encodes CDR1 MRHNA and CDR2 SNTAGT. Trimming took off 0 bases at V and 8 bases at J, with 19 bases between the two ends. This chain's CDR3 is CASSDSRRPKGCEKLFF. The CDR3 region has the DNA TGTGCCAGCAGTGACTCGAGGCGCCCAAAAGGTTGCGAAAAACTGTTTTTT.

The CDR3 region is CASRGTLGSEKLFF. DNA for the CDR3: TGTGCCAGCAGGGGGACATTGGGTAGCGAAAAACTGTTTTTT. The V call is TRBV28, the J call TRBJ1-4; weak D call: TRBD1 (6 bases). The ends were cut back, 6 bases at V and 8 bases at J, with 16 bases in the middle. Per germline, CDR1 MDHEN and CDR2 SYDVKM. CDR3 length: 14 amino acids. The full variable domain, with the rest looked up from reference TRBV28 and TRBJ1-4, is DVKVTQSSRYLVKRTGEKVFLECVQDMDHENMFWYRQDPGLGLRLIYFSYDVKMKEKGDIPEGYSVSREKKERFSLILESASTNQTSMYLCASRGTLGSEKLFFGSGTQLSVL.

V is TRBV7-9 and J is TRBJ1-5; 7 bases are shared with TRBD1. V gave up 5 bases and J gave up 6 bases; unmatched junction bases: 7. Per germline, CDR1 SEHNR and CDR2 FQNEAQ (reference sequence). The CDR3 is 14 residues long. CDR3 sequence: CASSRGGAGQPQHF. The CDR3 coding sequence is TGTGCCAGCAGCAGAGGGGGCGCGGGTCAGCCCCAGCATTTT.

The CDR3 loop is CASSPTYLGGYTF. The DNA of the CDR3 is TGTGCCAGTAGTCCAACCTACCTCGGGGGCTACACCTTC. The chain recombines TRBV19 with TRBJ1-2; D remains ambiguous. This CDR3 region has 13 residues. The germline V gene has CDR1 LNHDA and CDR2 SQIVND (reference sequence). The ends were cut back, 5 bases at V and 8 bases at J, with 15 bases in the middle.

Concerning this clone itself: At one end the junction does not follow the germline gene, possibly because of a read error. This chain links TRBV28 with TRBJ2-7; D remains ambiguous. Germline V CDR1 and CDR2: MDHEN, SYDVKM. The CDR3 is 14 amino acids. As DNA, the CDR3 is TGTGCCAGCAGTTTCTCCACGGCCTCCTTCGAGCAGTACTTC. Protein sequence: CASSFSTASFEQYF. The entire variable domain, with the rest obtained from reference TRBV28 and TRBJ2-7, is as follows: DVKVTQSSRYLVKRTGEKVFLECVQDMDHENMFWYRQDPGLGLRLIYFSYDVKMKEKGDIPEGYSVSREKKERFSLILESASTNQTSMYLCASSFSTASFEQYFGPGTRLTVT.

The chain recombines TRBV6-7 with TRBJ1-2; no clear D. TRBV6-7 is an open reading frame whose function is uncertain. This CDR3 comprises 12 residues. The V end lost 7 bases, the J end lost 2 bases, and 8 bases lay between the germline ends. CDR3 coding DNA: TGTGCCAGCATCCTTGGAAACTATGGCTACACCTTC. This sequence encodes CASILGNYGYTF.

J is TRBJ1-5 and V is TRBV3-1 (or the pseudogene TRBV3-2); 8 nucleotides line up with TRBD1. The CDR3 has 15 amino acids. Germline values: CDR1 LGHDT, CDR2 YNNKEL (reference sequence). Losses at the gene ends were 4 bases for V and 6 bases for J; bases not matched to a gene: 8. The CDR3 coding sequence is TGTGCCAGCAGCCTCGGGACAGGACTCACTCAGCCCCAGCATTTT. It codes for CASSLGTGLTQPQHF.

The DNA for the CDR3 is TGCAGTGCTAGTCGATCCCGGGTCGGGGGCAACGGCTACACCTTC. Translating it yields CSASRSRVGGNGYTF. The chain carries TRBV20-1 and TRBJ1-2; tentatively, D is TRBD1 (6 bases). This CDR3 is 15 amino acids long. Germline V lookup: CDR1 DFQATT, CDR2 SNEGSKA (reference sequence). V was cut by 3 bases and J by 8 bases, with 22 bases left in between.

This clone was observed a handful of times. The chain combines TRBV3-1 (or the pseudogene TRBV3-2) with TRBJ1-2; maybe TRBD1 (5 bases). The CDR3 spans 13 residues. Looked up from germline, CDR1 is LGHDT and CDR2 is YNNKEL (reference sequence). Trimming left V 3 bases short and J 5 bases short, with 10 bases between. The CDR3 sequence: CASSQGVGYGYTF. The CDR3 DNA follows: TGTGCCAGCAGCCAGGGGGTAGGGTATGGCTACACCTTC.